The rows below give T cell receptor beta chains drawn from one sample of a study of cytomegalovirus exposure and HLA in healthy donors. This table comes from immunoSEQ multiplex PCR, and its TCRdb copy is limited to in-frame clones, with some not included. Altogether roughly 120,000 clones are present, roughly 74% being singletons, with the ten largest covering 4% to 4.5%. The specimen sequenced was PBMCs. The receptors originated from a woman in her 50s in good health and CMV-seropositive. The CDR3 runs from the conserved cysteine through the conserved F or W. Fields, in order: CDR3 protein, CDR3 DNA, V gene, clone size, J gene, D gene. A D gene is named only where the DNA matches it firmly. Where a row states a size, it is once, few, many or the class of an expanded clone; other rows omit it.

CDR3: CASTTRGRQYF; DNA: TGTGCCAGCACCACCCGAGGGAGGCAGTATTTT; V: TRBV27; size: -; J: TRBJ2-3; D: -
CDR3: CSVRGNMYNEQFF; DNA: TGCAGCGTTAGAGGGAATATGTACAATGAGCAGTTCTTC; V: TRBV29-1; size: -; J: TRBJ2-1; D: -
CDR3: CASSFTGNYGYTF; DNA: TGTGCCAGCAGTTTTACAGGGAACTATGGCTACACCTTC; V: TRBV6-6; size: -; J: TRBJ1-2; D: -
CDR3: CASSRRDRVYEQYF; DNA: TGTGCCAGCAGCCGCCGGGACAGGGTCTACGAGCAGTACTTC; V: TRBV5-4; size: few; J: TRBJ2-7; D: TRBD1
CDR3: CASSFIQGTGNTIYF; DNA: TGTGCCAGCAGCTTCATACAGGGTACTGGAAACACCATATATTTT; V: TRBV7-9; size: -; J: TRBJ1-3; D: -
CDR3: CASSVAPSRGSLDYEQYF; DNA: TGTGCCAGCAGCGTAGCTCCGTCCAGGGGATCTTTAGACTACGAGCAGTACTTC; V: TRBV9; size: -; J: TRBJ2-7; D: -
CDR3: CAISERTGHSYEQYF; DNA: TGTGCCATCAGTGAAAGGACAGGGCACTCCTACGAGCAGTACTTC; V: TRBV10-3; size: once; J: TRBJ2-7; D: TRBD1
CDR3: CASSLVDKANTEAFF; DNA: TGCGCCAGCAGCTTGGTGGACAAAGCGAACACTGAAGCTTTCTTT; V: TRBV5-1; size: few; J: TRBJ1-1; D: -
CDR3: CASSWDFTAYEQYF; DNA: TGCGCCAGCAGCTGGGACTTCACCGCCTACGAGCAGTACTTC; V: TRBV4-1; size: few; J: TRBJ2-7; D: -
CDR3: CASSSAAGAGNEQYF; DNA: TGCGCCAGCAGCTCCGCCGCGGGAGCCGGGAACGAGCAGTACTTC; V: TRBV5-1; size: -; J: TRBJ2-7; D: TRBD2
CDR3: CASSLRVGVSYEQYF; DNA: TGTGCCAGCAGCTTACGGGTAGGGGTAAGCTACGAGCAGTACTTC; V: TRBV7-7; size: -; J: TRBJ2-7; D: -
CDR3: CASSATGGPFEKLFF; DNA: TGTGCCAGCAGCGCTACCGGGGGGCCCTTTGAAAAACTGTTTTTT; V: TRBV7-9; size: -; J: TRBJ1-4; D: -
CDR3: CASSFVPGASGYTF; DNA: TGCGCCAGCAGCTTCGTTCCAGGGGCATCTGGCTACACCTTC; V: TRBV5-1; size: few; J: TRBJ1-2; D: -
CDR3: CASSPVRLGTNEKLFF; DNA: TGCGCCAGCAGCCCTGTACGCCTCGGGACTAATGAAAAACTGTTTTTT; V: TRBV5-1; size: -; J: TRBJ1-4; D: -
CDR3: CASSLVSEGSYEQYF; DNA: TGCGCCAGCAGCTTGGTCAGCGAAGGAAGCTACGAGCAGTACTTC; V: TRBV5-1; size: -; J: TRBJ2-7; D: -
CDR3: CAWSPPFAGGQSTQYF; DNA: TGTGCCTGGAGTCCCCCCTTTGCGGGGGGGCAGAGTACGCAGTATTTT; V: TRBV30; size: -; J: TRBJ2-3; D: TRBD2
CDR3: CASSPGTLGNQPQHF; DNA: TGTGCCAGCAGCCCGGGGACATTAGGCAATCAGCCCCAGCATTTT; V: TRBV5-8; size: -; J: TRBJ1-5; D: -